This TCR beta chain emerged from a study of blood T cell repertoires in COVID-19. The V gene end was trimmed by 7 bases and the J gene end by 6 bases; junction bases not matched to a gene: 16. Per germline, CDR1 MDHEN and CDR2 SYDVKM. The CDR3 length is 16 residues. Assay: immunoSEQ multiplex PCR; the TCRdb copy retains only in-frame clones and omits some. Of roughly 410,000 clones listed, 87% are singletons. This receptor was identified in a woman aged 60-75 years with COVID-19, enrolled during active disease. The sequencing input was peripheral blood. The chain carries TRBV28 and TRBJ2-7; 9 bases are shared with TRBD1. The CDR3 loop reads CASTLMVGQGYSEQYF. In nucleotides, the CDR3 is TGTGCCAGCACCCTAATGGTGGGACAGGGATATAGCGAGCAGTACTTC.